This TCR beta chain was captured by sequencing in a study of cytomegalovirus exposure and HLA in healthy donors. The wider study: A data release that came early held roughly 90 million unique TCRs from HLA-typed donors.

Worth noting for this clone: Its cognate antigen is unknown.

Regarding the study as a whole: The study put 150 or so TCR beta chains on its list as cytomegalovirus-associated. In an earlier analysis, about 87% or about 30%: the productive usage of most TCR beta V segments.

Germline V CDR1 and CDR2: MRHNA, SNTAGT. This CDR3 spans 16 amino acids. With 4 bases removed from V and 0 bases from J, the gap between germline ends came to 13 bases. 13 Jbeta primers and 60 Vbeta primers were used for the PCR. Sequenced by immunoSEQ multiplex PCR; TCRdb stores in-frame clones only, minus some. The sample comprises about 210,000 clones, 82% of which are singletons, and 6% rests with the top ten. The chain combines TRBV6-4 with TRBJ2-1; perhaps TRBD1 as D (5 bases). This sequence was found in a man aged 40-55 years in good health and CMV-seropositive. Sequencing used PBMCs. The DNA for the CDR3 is TGTGCCAGCAGTGCCTCCTCGACAGCCTCCTACAATGAGCAGTTCTTC. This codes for CASSASSTASYNEQFF.